A single sample gave rise to the 15 T cell receptor beta chains below, sequenced in a study of cytomegalovirus exposure and HLA in healthy donors. Only in-frame clones appear in the TCRdb table, and some are missing; sequencing was by immunoSEQ multiplex PCR. Of around 91,000 clones listed, roughly 92% are singletons. The sample taken for sequencing was PBMCs. These receptors were taken from a young woman in good health and CMV-seropositive.

The chain carries TRBV6-6 and TRBJ2-2; 13 bases are shared with TRBD2. J lost 1 base, V lost 5 bases, and 1 base had no gene match. Germline CDR1 reads MNHNY; CDR2 reads SVGAGI (reference sequence). The CDR3 spans 16 residues. The CDR3 DNA is TGTGCCAGCAGTCGGACTAGCGGGAGGAACACCGGGGAGCTGTTTTTT. As protein: CASSRTSGRNTGELFF.

The chain employs TRBV6-6 and TRBJ2-1; 9 nucleotides line up with TRBD1. This CDR3 has 15 residues. Germline values: CDR1 MNHNY, CDR2 SVGAGI (reference sequence). After removal of 7 bases from V and 4 bases from J, the junction contained 8 bases not matched to a gene. This CDR3 reads CASNAPGQGYNEQFF. The CDR3 DNA reads TGTGCCAGCAACGCCCCGGGACAGGGTTACAATGAGCAGTTCTTC.

This clone has just one count. The junction does not match germline at one end; this may be a read error. The chain joins TRBV2 to TRBJ2-1, with 8 nucleotides matching TRBD2. The CDR3 totals 14 residues. Looked up from germline, CDR1 is SNHLY and CDR2 is FYNNEI. The CDR3 spells CASREGLAVNEQFF. The CDR3 DNA reads TGTGCCAGCAGGGAAGGACTAGCTGTAAATGAGCAGTTCTTC.

The V gene is TRBV27, the J gene TRBJ2-7, with unresolved D. Trimming shortened V by 5 bases and J by 2 bases, and 7 bases separated the two germline ends. The germline CDR1 and CDR2 sequences are MNHEY and SMNVEV (reference sequence). There are 12 residues in the CDR3. This CDR3 reads CASSPRAYEQYF. As DNA, the CDR3 is TGTGCCAGCAGTCCCCGAGCCTACGAGCAGTACTTC.

The chain uses TRBV2 and TRBJ2-1, with TRBD2 identical over 9 bases. Germline CDR1 and CDR2: SNHLY and FYNNEI. CDR3 length: 17 residues. V shed 4 bases and J 2 bases; nucleotides not matched to a gene: 9. CDR3 region: CASSGSSSGEAYNEQFF. For the CDR3, the DNA is TGTGCCAGCAGTGGATCCTCTAGCGGGGAAGCCTACAATGAGCAGTTCTTC.

V gene TRBV5-5 combines with J gene TRBJ2-5; a possible D gene is TRBD1 (5 bases). CDR1 SGHKS and CDR2 YYEKEE come from the germline V gene (reference sequence). The ends were cut back, 0 bases at V and 5 bases at J, with 14 bases in the middle. CDR3 size: 15 residues. DNA for the CDR3: TGTGCCAGCAGCTTGGATGGCAGGGTAATGGAGACCCAGTACTTC. As protein: CASSLDGRVMETQYF.

This clone was counted a few times. The V call is TRBV5-8, the J call TRBJ2-7, with a possible D match to TRBD1 (6 bases). Trimming pared 0 bases from V and 5 bases from J, leaving 18 bases between. This CDR3 contains 16 residues. The germline V gene encodes CDR1 SGHTS and CDR2 YDEGEE. The DNA of the CDR3 is TGTGCCAGCAGCTTGGGAACCGGGACATTTTTTGACGAGCAGTACTTC. Residues: CASSLGTGTFFDEQYF.

The J gene is TRBJ2-1, the V gene TRBV4-3, with TRBD1 matching 10 bases. The germline V gene has CDR1 LGHNA and CDR2 YSLEER. V was clipped by 1 base and J by 3 bases; unmatched bases: 0. CDR3 length: 15 amino acids. CDR3: CASSQGDRGYNEQFF. The CDR3, as DNA: TGCGCCAGCAGCCAAGGGGACAGGGGCTACAATGAGCAGTTCTTC.

J is TRBJ2-4 and V is TRBV5-6, with 7 nucleotides matching TRBD2. Per germline, CDR1 SGHDT and CDR2 YYEEEE. CDR3 length: 14 residues. V dropped 5 bases and J dropped 6; count of bases not matched to a gene: 8. CDR3: CASRYREALNIQYF. CDR3 nucleotides: TGTGCCAGCAGGTACCGGGAGGCTCTAAACATTCAGTACTTC.

The V call is TRBV28, the J call TRBJ1-5; TRBD1 agrees at 7 bases. Germline V gene lookup returns CDR1 MDHEN and CDR2 SYDVKM. The V gene end was trimmed by 5 bases and the J gene end by 5 bases; junction bases not matched to a gene: 12. This CDR3 spans 16 amino acids. In DNA form, the CDR3 reads TGTGCCAGCAGTCCTACAGGGGCCCCGGGGGATCAGCCCCAGCATTTT. It codes for CASSPTGAPGDQPQHF.

Written as DNA, the CDR3 is TGTGCCAGCAGTGACAGGGATGTTGGCGGGGAGCTGTTTTTT. It encodes CASSDRDVGGELFF. The genes are TRBV28 and TRBJ2-2; 7 bases are a match to TRBD1. V gave up 5 bases and J gave up 7 bases; unmatched junction bases: 7. This CDR3 is built from 14 residues. Germline V CDR1 and CDR2: MDHEN, SYDVKM.

The V gene is TRBV12-2, the J gene TRBJ2-7; TRBD2 is taken as the D call from the table, unchecked against the DNA. TRBV12-2 is listed as a pseudogene. This CDR3 region has 16 residues. The CDR3: CASRPEGSSGYYEQYF. The CDR3 DNA is TGTGCAAGTCGCCCAGAAGGGAGCAGCGGATACTACGAGCAGTACTTC.

The rearrangement links TRBV19 to TRBJ2-1; perhaps TRBD2 as D (6 bases). This CDR3 spans 14 amino acids. Trimming removed 4 bases at V and 5 bases at J, with 12 bases between. Germline V gives CDR1 LNHDA, CDR2 SQIVND (reference sequence). The CDR3 nucleotides are TGTGCCAGTAGTAAATCGGACTATCACAATGAGCAGTTCTTC. Protein: CASSKSDYHNEQFF.

The CDR3 loop reads CASSPSTGGNTEAFF. CDR3 sequence (DNA): TGTGCCAGCTCACCAAGCACAGGTGGGAACACTGAAGCTTTCTTT. The rearrangement joins TRBV18 to TRBJ1-1; possibly TRBD1 for D (5 bases). Trimming took off 2 bases at V and 1 base at J, with 11 bases between the two ends. There are 15 residues in the CDR3. CDR1 is KGHSH, CDR2 LQKENI, per germline.

The chain has TRBV5-1 and TRBJ2-1; the match to TRBD2 covers 7 bases. Germline trimming cut 2 bases from V and 7 bases from J; bases unmatched to any gene: 6. Germline CDR1 and CDR2: SGHRS and YFSETQ. The CDR3 loop spans 14 amino acids. CDR3 nucleotide sequence: TGCGCCAGCAGCTTATCAGCGGGAATAAATGAGCAGTTCTTC. Amino acids: CASSLSAGINEQFF. Full variable domain (rest looked up from reference TRBV5-1 and TRBJ2-1): KAGVTQTPRYLIKTRGQQVTLSCSPISGHRSVSWYQQTPGQGLQFLFEYFSETQRNKGNFPGRFSGRQFSNSRSEMNVSTLELGDSALYLCASSLSAGINEQFFGPGTRLTVL.